This T cell receptor (beta chain) was found in a study of OX40 agonist ivuxolimab in advanced cancers. Study-wide context: Under the entry rules, prior anti-PD-1, anti-PD-L1 or anti-CTLA-4 therapy was allowed, and more than 35% had some.

Findings of the study overall: At 0.1 to 3.0 mg/kg and by week 6, CD4+ and CD8+ T cells in the blood had expanded clonally. Expanded peripheral T cell antigen specificity was not determined.

The CDR3 is 15 amino acids. Trimming shortened V by 1 base and J by 4 bases, and 13 bases separated the two germline ends. Germline CDR1 reads SGHDN; CDR2 reads FVKESK. The data were produced by immunoSEQ multiplex PCR, yet TCRdb's version contains in-frame clones alone and is incomplete. The sample lists 34,000 or so clones, around 85% occurring once. A word on this clone: Its antigen is unidentified.

The clonotype was recovered from an adult with an advanced solid tumor such as melanoma, head and neck, liver or kidney cancer. The sample in question was CD4+ or CD8+ T cells sorted from blood, obtained in a trial of the OX40 agonist ivuxolimab. The J gene is TRBJ1-1, the V gene TRBV14; tentative D call: TRBD1 (5 bases). The CDR3 DNA reads TGTGCCAGCAGCCAAGCGGGGGTGGGTATCACTGAAGCTTTCTTT. It specifies CASSQAGVGITEAFF.